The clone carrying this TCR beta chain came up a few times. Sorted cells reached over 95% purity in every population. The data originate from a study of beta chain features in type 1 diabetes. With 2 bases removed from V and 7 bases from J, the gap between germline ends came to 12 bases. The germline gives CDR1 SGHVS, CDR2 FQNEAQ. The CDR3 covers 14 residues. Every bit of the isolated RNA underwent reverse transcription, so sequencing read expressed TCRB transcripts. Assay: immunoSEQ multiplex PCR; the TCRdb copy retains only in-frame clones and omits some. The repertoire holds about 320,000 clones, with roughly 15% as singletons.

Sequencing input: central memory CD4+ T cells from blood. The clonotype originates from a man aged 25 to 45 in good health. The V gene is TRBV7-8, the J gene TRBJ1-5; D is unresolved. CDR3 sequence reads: CASSLLQEGQPQHF. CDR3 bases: TGTGCCAGCAGCTTACTTCAGGAAGGACAGCCCCAGCATTTT.